This T cell receptor (beta chain) was sequenced during a study of T cell repertoires in cytomegalovirus infection. Regarding the study as a whole: Using cumulative public TCR beta family frequency, the authors identified those who carried CMV together with the relevant HLA.

This clonotype was found a few times. Its antigen is as yet unknown. TCRdb called the reads again in MiXCR, with one record for every CDR3 protein. The table shows some 900,000 distinct CDR3 sequences, with less than 35% occurring only once. CDR3 size: 12 residues. Germline V gene lookup returns CDR1 SGHVS and CDR2 FNYEAQ. Between the trimmed V and J ends, which lost 10 bases and 6 bases, there was a span of 15 bases. The source material was cultured CD8+ T cells from PBMCs, sampled from culture after CMV antigen stimulation. The gene calls are TRBV7-6 and TRBJ1-1; the D is unclear. The sequence was obtained from a human donor in good health (CMV status not recorded). Some clones in this sample may be carry-over from other donors' samples. The CDR3 loop is CAIWAGGPEAFF. DNA for the CDR3: TGTGCCATCTGGGCCGGCGGCCCTGAAGCTTTCTTT.